The sequence of this T cell receptor beta chain was determined in a study of blood T cell repertoires in COVID-19. This clone was seen just once. V lost 0 bases to trimming and J lost 1 base, with 19 bases between them. CDR1 SGHRS and CDR2 YFSETQ come from the germline V gene. The CDR3 is 18 amino acids. Repertoires were generated with immunoSEQ multiplex PCR, while TCRdb's copy carries only in-frame clones and drops some. The table includes 100,000 to 150,000 clones, roughly 80% detected once. This receptor was taken from a man aged 60-69 years with acute or convalescent COVID-19. The rearrangement links TRBV5-1 to TRBJ1-1, with D hard to call. Input material: peripheral blood. CDR3 residues: CASSLAPSLIRQNTEAFF. CDR3 DNA: TGCGCCAGCAGCTTGGCCCCGTCGTTAATTAGACAGAACACTGAAGCTTTCTTT.